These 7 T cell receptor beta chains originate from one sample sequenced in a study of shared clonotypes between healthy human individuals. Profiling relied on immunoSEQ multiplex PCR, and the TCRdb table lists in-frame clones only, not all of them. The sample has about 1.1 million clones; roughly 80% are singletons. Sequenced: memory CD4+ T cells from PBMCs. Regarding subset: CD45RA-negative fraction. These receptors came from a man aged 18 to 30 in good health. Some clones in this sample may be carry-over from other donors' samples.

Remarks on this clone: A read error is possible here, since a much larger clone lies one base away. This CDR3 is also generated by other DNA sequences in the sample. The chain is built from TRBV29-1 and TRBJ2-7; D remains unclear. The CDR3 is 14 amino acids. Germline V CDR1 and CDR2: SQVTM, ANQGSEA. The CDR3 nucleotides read TGCAGCGTTCGATCGGTTCAGAAATCCTACGAGCAATACTTC. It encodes CSVRSVQKSYEQYF.

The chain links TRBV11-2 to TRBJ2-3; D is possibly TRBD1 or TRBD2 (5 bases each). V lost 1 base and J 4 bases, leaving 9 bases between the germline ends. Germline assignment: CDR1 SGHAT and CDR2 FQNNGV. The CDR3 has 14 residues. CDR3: CASSLGRGADTQYF. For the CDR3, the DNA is TGTGCCAGCAGCTTAGGTAGAGGGGCAGATACGCAGTATTTT.

The CDR3 nucleotides are TGTGCCAGCAGCCCCCGACTAGGGGAGTACGAGCAGTACTTC. It translates to CASSPRLGEYEQYF. The chain employs TRBV7-8 and TRBJ2-7, with D possibly matching TRBD2 (6 bases). Trimming cost V 5 bases and J 4 bases, with 15 bases left between them. The CDR3 is 14 amino acids. Germline CDR1 SGHVS, CDR2 FQNEAQ.

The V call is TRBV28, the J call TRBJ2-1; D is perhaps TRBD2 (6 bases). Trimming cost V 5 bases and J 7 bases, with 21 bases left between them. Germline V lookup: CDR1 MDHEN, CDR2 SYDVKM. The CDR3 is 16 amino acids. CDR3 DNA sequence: TGTGCCAGCAGTATGTTAGGGGAATCCGGGAGAAATGAGCAGTTCTTC. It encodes CASSMLGESGRNEQFF. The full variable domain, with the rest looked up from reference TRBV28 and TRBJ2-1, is DVKVTQSSRYLVKRTGEKVFLECVQDMDHENMFWYRQDPGLGLRLIYFSYDVKMKEKGDIPEGYSVSREKKERFSLILESASTNQTSMYLCASSMLGESGRNEQFFGPGTRLTVL.

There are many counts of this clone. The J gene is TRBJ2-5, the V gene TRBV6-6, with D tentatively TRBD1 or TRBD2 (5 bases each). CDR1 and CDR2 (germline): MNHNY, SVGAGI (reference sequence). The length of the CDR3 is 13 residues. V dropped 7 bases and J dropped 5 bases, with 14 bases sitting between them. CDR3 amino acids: CASTRGQGETQYF. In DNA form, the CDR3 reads TGTGCCAGCACGAGAGGGCAGGGTGAGACCCAGTACTTC.

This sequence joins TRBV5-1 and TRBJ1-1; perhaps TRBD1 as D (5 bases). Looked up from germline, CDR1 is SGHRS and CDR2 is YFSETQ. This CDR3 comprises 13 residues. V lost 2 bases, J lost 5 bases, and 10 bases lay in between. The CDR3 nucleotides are TGCGCCAGCAGCTTTTCGGAGGGGACTGAAGCTTTCTTT. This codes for CASSFSEGTEAFF.

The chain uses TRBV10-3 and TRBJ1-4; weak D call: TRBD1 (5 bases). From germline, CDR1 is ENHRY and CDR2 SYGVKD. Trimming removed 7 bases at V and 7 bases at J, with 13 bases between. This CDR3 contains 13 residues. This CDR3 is CAITPGRGEKLFF. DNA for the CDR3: TGTGCCATCACGCCGGGGAGGGGTGAAAAACTGTTTTTT.